These T cell receptor beta chains were read from a single sample in a study of regulatory T cells in long-lasting Graves disease. TCRdb ran MiXCR on the multiplex PCR reads and lists one entry per CDR3 protein. The sample lists 550,000 to 600,000 distinct CDR3 sequences, about 16% occurring once. These same records also appear under a second study, on T cells in Graves' hyperthyroidism and ophthalmopathy.

The source was peripheral blood mononuclear cells (PBMCs), collected at new diagnosis, from a patient treated with antithyroid drugs. These receptors all come from a man aged 18 to 30 with Graves disease. The CDR3 runs from the conserved cysteine through the conserved F or W. D genes are given only for firm matches. Rows give clone size only sometimes, using once, few, many, or a class for an expanded clone.

d_call j_call v_call cdr3_length clone_size cdr3_aa cdr3_nt
TRBD1 TRBJ1-2 TRBV12-3/TRBV12-4 12 . CASRPRDSGYTF TGTGCCAGCAGACCCCGGGACAGTGGCTACACCTTC
TRBD1 TRBJ1-1 TRBV12-3/TRBV12-4 18 many CASRSSRPQGPLNTEAFF TGTGCCAGCAGATCATCAAGGCCACAGGGGCCACTGAACACTGAAGCTTTCTTT
. TRBJ2-1 TRBV12-5 14 many CASGLDQPYNEQFF TGTGCTAGTGGTTTGGATCAGCCTTACAATGAGCAGTTCTTC
TRBD1 TRBJ2-7 TRBV6-2/TRBV6-3 16 many CASSQGQGASPYEQYF TGTGCCAGCAGCCAAGGACAGGGGGCCTCACCCTACGAGCAGTACTTC
. TRBJ2-7 TRBV2 14 once CASSFGPRTYEQYF TGTGCCAGCAGTTTCGGCCCGAGGACCTACGAGCAGTACTTC
. TRBJ1-1 TRBV10-2 14 . CASSVEGQWGEAFF TGCGCCAGCAGTGTTGAGGGGCAGTGGGGTGAAGCTTTCTTT
TRBD1 TRBJ2-3 TRBV27 18 many CASSVLLDRGPSTDTQYF TGTGCCAGCAGTGTTCTCCTCGACAGGGGGCCGTCCACAGATACGCAGTATTTT
. TRBJ2-7 TRBV18 15 many CASSPRAASSYEQYF TGTGCCAGCTCACCGAGGGCGGCTAGCTCCTACGAGCAGTACTTC
TRBD2 TRBJ2-1 TRBV19 14 few CASSLAVSYNEQFF TGTGCCAGTAGTCTAGCGGTCTCCTACAATGAGCAGTTCTTC
. TRBJ1-5 TRBV11-2 15 . CASSLDQGPHQPQHF TGTGCCAGCAGCTTAGATCAAGGCCCTCATCAGCCCCAGCATTTT
. TRBJ1-5 TRBV20-1 13 many CSARRSLDQPQHF TGCAGTGCTAGGCGAAGCCTAGATCAGCCCCAGCATTTT
. TRBJ2-4 TRBV5-8 16 . CASSLGPGTQKNIQYF TGTGCCAGCAGCTTGGGCCCCGGGACACAAAAAAACATTCAGTACTTC
TRBD1 TRBJ1-1 TRBV9 15 once CASSPQGQGGTEAFF TGTGCCAGCAGCCCTCAAGGACAGGGGGGGACTGAAGCTTTCTTT
. TRBJ2-1 TRBV7-9 13 many CASSQTTANEQFF TGTGCCAGCAGCCAAACAACTGCTAATGAGCAGTTCTTC
TRBD2 TRBJ2-7 TRBV5-1 17 . CASRRTSGGGGPYEQYF TGCGCCAGCAGGCGGACTAGCGGGGGAGGTGGCCCCTACGAGCAGTACTTC
TRBD1 TRBJ1-2 TRBV2 12 many CASRATGSGYTF TGTGCCAGCAGGGCGACAGGGAGCGGCTACACCTTC
. TRBJ2-1 TRBV5-1 15 many CASSLVGEAYNEQFF TGCGCCAGCAGCTTGGTAGGGGAAGCATACAATGAGCAGTTCTTC
. TRBJ2-7 TRBV28 13 many CASYSLSSYEQYF TGTGCCAGCTACAGCTTGAGCTCCTACGAGCAGTACTTC
TRBD2 TRBJ2-7 TRBV6-1 15 few CASTPSGTSSYEQYF TGTGCCAGCACTCCATCCGGGACTAGCTCCTACGAGCAGTACTTC
. TRBJ1-5 TRBV5-1 14 . CASSLSGDSQPQHF TGCGCCAGCAGCTTGTCTGGGGATAGTCAGCCCCAGCATTTT
TRBD1 TRBJ2-1 TRBV18 15 few CASSPRDRLYNEQFF TGTGCCAGCTCACCGAGGGACAGACTATACAATGAGCAGTTCTTC
. TRBJ2-7 TRBV5-1 14 . CASSFATDNYEQYF TGCGCCAGCAGCTTCGCGACAGACAACTACGAGCAGTACTTC
. TRBJ2-7 TRBV27 16 many CASSLSAGGGNYEQYF TGTGCCAGCAGTTTATCGGCCGGGGGCGGGAACTACGAGCAGTACTTC
. TRBJ2-7 TRBV10-3 12 . CAISESQYEQYF TGTGCCATCAGTGAGTCACAATACGAGCAGTACTTC
TRBD1 TRBJ1-2 TRBV2 17 many CASSEALGQGTNYGYTF TGTGCCAGCAGTGAAGCCCTGGGACAGGGAACTAACTATGGCTACACCTTC
. TRBJ2-5 TRBV5-1 14 few CASSLVGQSKTQYF TGCGCCAGCAGCTTGGTAGGACAGTCGAAGACCCAGTACTTC
TRBD2 TRBJ2-1 TRBV7-3 15 many CASTGWDYYGNEQFF TGTGCCAGCACTGGTTGGGACTATTATGGCAATGAGCAGTTCTTC
TRBD1 TRBJ2-2 TRBV2 15 many CASRNRDRGPGELFF TGTGCCAGCAGGAACCGGGACAGGGGGCCCGGGGAGCTGTTTTTT
TRBD1 TRBJ2-7 TRBV27 13 few CASSLRGQYEQYF TGTGCCAGCAGCCTCAGGGGGCAATACGAGCAGTACTTC
TRBD2 TRBJ2-7 TRBV5-1 14 many CASSAGEVTYEQYF TGCGCCAGCAGCGCGGGAGAAGTCACCTACGAGCAGTACTTC
. TRBJ1-2 TRBV6-1 18 . CASSAPGQPRGTNYGYTF TGTGCCAGCAGCGCCCCTGGACAGCCAAGAGGAACTAACTATGGCTACACCTTC
. TRBJ2-1 TRBV12-3/TRBV12-4 17 many CASSRRPGQISYNEQFF TGTGCCAGCTCGAGGCGTCCGGGGCAAATTTCCTACAATGAGCAGTTCTTC
. TRBJ2-7 TRBV3-1 15 few CASSRSLRDPYEQYF TGTGCCAGCAGCCGCTCTCTGCGGGATCCGTACGAGCAGTACTTC
. TRBJ2-1 TRBV19 14 once CASQPTGHGGEQFF TGTGCCAGTCAGCCAACAGGGCATGGCGGTGAGCAGTTCTTC
. TRBJ2-7 TRBV6-2/TRBV6-3 14 . CASSELTPLYEQYF TGTGCCAGCAGTGAATTGACTCCCTTATACGAGCAGTACTTC
. TRBJ2-1 TRBV18 12 many CASSPRENEQFF TGTGCCAGCAGCCCGAGGGAAAATGAGCAGTTCTTC
. TRBJ2-7 TRBV5-1 14 many CASSPRQTSYEQYF TGCGCCAGCAGCCCCCGACAGACATCCTACGAGCAGTACTTC
. TRBJ2-1 TRBV12-3/TRBV12-4 16 many CASSPTSGFSYNEQFF TGTGCCAGCAGCCCAACTTCGGGTTTTTCCTACAATGAGCAGTTCTTC
. TRBJ1-5 TRBV20-1 14 few CSAGGTGNNQPQHF TGCAGTGCGGGAGGGACGGGCAACAATCAGCCCCAGCATTTT
TRBD2 TRBJ2-7 TRBV27 16 many CASSLFSLAGSYEQYF TGTGCCAGCAGTTTATTTTCCCTAGCGGGCTCCTACGAGCAGTACTTC
TRBD2 TRBJ2-7 TRBV7-8 14 . CASSFRWREGEQYF TGTGCCAGCAGTTTTAGGTGGCGGGAGGGCGAGCAGTACTTC
TRBD1 TRBJ1-1 TRBV5-1 13 once CASSWEGATEAFF TGCGCCAGCAGCTGGGAGGGGGCCACTGAAGCTTTCTTT
TRBD2 TRBJ2-5 TRBV5-1 18 . CASSPAGTSGRNQETQYF TGCGCCAGCAGCCCCGCCGGGACTAGCGGGAGGAACCAAGAGACCCAGTACTTC
TRBD2 TRBJ2-1 TRBV18 16 few CASSPTSGRAYNEQFF TGTGCCAGCTCACCAACTAGCGGGAGGGCCTACAATGAGCAGTTCTTC